This T cell receptor (beta chain) comes out of a study of T cells expressing NK-cell markers (dated by TCRdb to the early 2020s). In the study overall: TCR beta-chain repertoires were profiled in sorted CD3+CD56+NKG2C+, CD3+CD56+NKG2C- and CD3+CD56-NKG2C+ T-cell subsets from eight donors. The study sequenced eight donors, all healthy volunteers chosen at random: three men and five women. Seven of the eight sequenced donors were HCMV-seropositive and one was HCMV-seronegative. Sequencing of the libraries produced 2 x 150 bp reads on Illumina HiSeq 2000/2500, MiSeq or NextSeq. What the research found in general, with its limitations: Whether the expanded NKG2C-expressing T cell clones were specific for HCMV antigens was left unclear. In six donors, the dominant CD3+CD56+NKG2C+ clonotypes were found to rank among the top 10 CD8+ clonotypes and to make up about 1.0-7.5% of CD8+ T cells. Those dominant clonotypes were again the most abundant among CD3+CD56-NKG2C+ cells in a handful of donors, at about 25-60.1%.

HCMV serostatus was determined by detecting HCMV-specific IgG in serum with a commercial ELISA kit. Ficoll density gradient centrifugation was used to isolate peripheral blood mononuclear cells from blood. As to this clonotype: Its antigen remains undetermined.

The sequencing machine was an Illumina HiSeq 2000. TCR beta cDNA libraries were made by 5'RACE template switching that added a universal primer site and unique molecular identifiers. cDNA synthesis was primed from the TCR beta constant segment and was followed by two successive PCR amplification steps. Per the authors' processing: Reads were demultiplexed and grouped by UMI with MIGEC, and clonotypes were assembled and quantified with MiTCR. To exclude erroneous sequences, any TCR cDNA sequence not supported by at least two reads was discarded. The tcR package was used for downstream repertoire analysis, with clonotypes matched between fractions based on CDR3 nucleotide sequence plus V segment. VDJmatch was used to annotate antigen specificity against VDJdb, with one amino acid substitution in CDR3 permitted. After TCRdb reprocessed the reads, each CDR3 protein sequence was kept as one row, without DNA. The V and J calls, along with clone size, are taken from TCRdb and not from the paper's own processing. The sample table on file contains 250,000 to 300,000 distinct CDR3 sequences. The ten largest account for about 0.39% of the sample.

The CDR3, from cysteine to phenylalanine, totals 15 residues. No DNA is given. CDR1 and CDR2, looked up from the germline V gene, are SGHTA and FQGTGA. The V and J segments used are TRBV7-3 and TRBJ2-1; TCRdb lists TRBD1, though no DNA is available to test this call. This clonotype originated in a young man in good health. Donor details come from another sample of the same person, matched by shared clones. The sample consisted of blood T cells: a sorted CD56 or NKG2C T cell subset, CD4+ or CD8+ T cells, or bulk PBMC T cells (not recorded which). Here the CDR3 is given as CASSSTGGRYNEQFF.